The 30 T cell receptor beta chains below were found in one sample sequenced in a study of T cell repertoires in cytomegalovirus infection. TCRdb recomputed calls from the reads with MiXCR, one row per CDR3 protein. Of 300,000 to 400,000 distinct CDR3 sequences listed, around a tenth are singletons. Input material: PBMCs. All receptors derive from a human donor in good health (CMV status not recorded). Some clones in this sample may be carry-over from other donors' samples.

This clonotype has just one count. The chain combines TRBV24-1 with TRBJ2-1; D may match TRBD1 or TRBD2 (5 bases each). Trimming pared 4 bases from V and 9 bases from J, leaving 9 bases between. The V gene's germline CDR1 is KGHDR and CDR2 SFDVKD. This CDR3 is 12 amino acids long. The CDR3 coding sequence is TGTGCCACCAGTGAGCCAGGGAGTGAGCAGTTCTTC. Protein sequence: CATSEPGSEQFF.

This clonotype was observed at least ten times. The V gene is TRBV12-3 or TRBV12-4, the J gene TRBJ1-1; 8 bases agree with TRBD1. This CDR3 is built from 17 residues. V lost 1 base, J lost 1 base, and 8 bases stayed unmatched. DNA of the CDR3: TGTGCCAGCAGTTTAGGCCAGGGGGCGACTGGGAACACTGAAGCTTTCTTT. Translation gives CASSLGQGATGNTEAFF.

Points on this clonotype: A much bigger clone sits one base away, suggesting this may be a read error. CDR3 sequence (DNA): TGCAATGCTAGATCTACTGCCTCCTCTGGGGCCAACGTCCTGACTTTC. Protein: CNARSTASSGANVLTF. The chain links TRBV20-1 to TRBJ2-6; no reliable D call. The CDR3 has 16 amino acids. CDR1 and CDR2 from the germline V gene are DFQATT and SNEGSKA (reference sequence).

This clonotype was picked up many times. The gene calls are TRBV12-3 or TRBV12-4 and TRBJ1-5; 8 nucleotides align to TRBD1. The length of the CDR3 is 15 residues. V was clipped by 7 bases and J by 7 bases; unmatched bases: 12. The CDR3 DNA is TGTGCCAGCACCTACAGGGGGAAGGAGGGACAGCCCCAGCATTTT. Translation: CASTYRGKEGQPQHF.

The table lists this clonotype with a few counts. This chain uses TRBV7-3 with TRBJ1-2, with D tentatively TRBD1 (6 bases). Germline CDR1 is SGHTA and CDR2 is FQGTGA. The CDR3 spans 14 residues. Deletions cut 2 bases from V and 3 bases from J, with 10 bases between. The CDR3 protein is CASSLARTDYGYTF. DNA of the CDR3: TGTGCCAGCAGCTTAGCCCGGACAGACTATGGCTACACCTTC. The variable domain in full, with the rest retrieved from reference TRBV7-3 and TRBJ1-2, is GAGVSQTPSNKVTEKGKYVELRCDPISGHTALYWYRQSLGQGPEFLIYFQGTGAADDSGLPNDRFFAVRPEGSVSTLKIQRTERGDSAVYLCASSLARTDYGYTFGSGTRLTVV.

This sequence joins TRBV5-5 and TRBJ2-7, with D maybe TRBD1 (6 bases). Germline V gene sequence: CDR1 SGHKS, CDR2 YYEKEE (reference sequence). V was clipped by 0 bases and J by 2 bases, with 12 bases between them. This CDR3 is built from 15 residues. For the CDR3, the DNA is TGTGCCAGCAGCTTGGCGATATACAGGGCCTACGAGCAGTACTTC. Translating gives CASSLAIYRAYEQYF.

The rearrangement joins TRBV28 to TRBJ2-5; D gene unclear. V dropped 7 bases and J dropped 5 bases, with 11 bases sitting between them. In germline, CDR1 is MDHEN, CDR2 SYDVKM. The CDR3 has 12 residues. CDR3 in amino acids: CASTEMGETQYF. DNA for the CDR3: TGTGCCAGCACGGAGATGGGGGAGACCCAGTACTTC.

This clonotype was observed many times. The chain recombines TRBV7-2 with TRBJ2-5, with 10 bases aligning to TRBD1. The CDR3 has 16 amino acids. After removal of 2 bases from V and 5 bases from J, the junction contained 8 bases not matched to a gene. The V gene's germline CDR1 is SGHTA and CDR2 FQGNSA. The CDR3 sequence is CASSLWTGGGEETQYF. The CDR3 nucleotides are TGTGCCAGCAGCTTATGGACAGGGGGAGGTGAGGAGACCCAGTACTTC.

As for this clonotype: This may arise from a read error, as a much more abundant clone is one base away. The genes are TRBV7-8 and TRBJ2-5; no clear D gene. V was clipped by 6 bases and J by 5 bases, with 22 bases between them. Germline CDR1 reads SGHVS; CDR2 reads FQNEAQ. The CDR3 contains 16 residues. The DNA for the CDR3 is TGTGCCAGCAGTTTCAAGACAAGGGTAAATACGGAGACCCAGTACTTC. It translates to CASSFKTRVNTETQYF.

This clonotype was picked up many times. The gene calls are TRBV7-2 and TRBJ2-5, with unresolved D. The V end was cut by 5 bases, the J end by 4 bases, with 5 bases between. The CDR3 is 11 amino acids. Germline CDR1 and CDR2: SGHTA and FQGNSA. Written as DNA, the CDR3 is TGTGCCAGCAGCGTCGGAGAGACCCAGTACTTC. Its protein product is CASSVGETQYF.

This clonotype was seen repeatedly, ten times or more. The chain's CDR3 is CASTPRGQGSTNEKLFF. The DNA of the CDR3 is TGTGCCAGCACCCCGCGGGGACAGGGCTCCACTAATGAAAAACTGTTTTTT. The chain carries TRBV7-8 and TRBJ1-4; 9 nucleotides match TRBD1. The V gene's germline CDR1 is SGHVS and CDR2 FQNEAQ. The V gene end was trimmed by 7 bases and the J gene end by 2 bases; junction bases not matched to a gene: 11. CDR3 size: 17 residues.

J is TRBJ1-4 and V is TRBV4-1; D remains ambiguous. V lost 1 base, J lost 4 bases, and 10 bases lay in between. CDR3 length: 15 residues. Germline CDR1 is MGHRA and CDR2 is YSYEKL. The CDR3 nucleotides are TGCGCCAGCAGCCAAGCCGGCAGCGTTAATGAAAAACTGTTTTTT. Translated, it gives CASSQAGSVNEKLFF.

The rearrangement joins TRBV6-5 to TRBJ2-1; the match to TRBD2 covers 12 bases. Germline V gene data show CDR1 as MNHEY and CDR2 as SVGAGI. The CDR3 covers 17 residues. The V gene end was trimmed by 2 bases and the J gene end by 2 bases; junction bases not matched to a gene: 4. CDR3 nucleotides: TGTGCCAGCAGTTACCCTCTAGCGGGAGGGCCCTACAATGAGCAGTTCTTC. Amino acid sequence: CASSYPLAGGPYNEQFF.

The CDR3 DNA follows: TGCGCCAGCAGCCAAGATCATCGGGGGGCCAGTCGGAACACTGAAGCTTTCTTT. It specifies CASSQDHRGASRNTEAFF. The chain employs TRBV4-1 and TRBJ1-1; the D gene is possibly TRBD1 (6 bases). This CDR3 spans 18 amino acids. V was shortened by 0 bases and J by 1 base, with 18 bases between the two germline ends. Germline V lookup: CDR1 MGHRA, CDR2 YSYEKL.

This clonotype has a count of ten or more. The rearrangement links TRBV7-2 to TRBJ2-3; 9 bases agree with TRBD1. Germline V gives CDR1 SGHTA, CDR2 FQGNSA. The V gene end was trimmed by 2 bases and the J gene end by 0 bases; junction bases not matched to a gene: 3. The CDR3 is 16 amino acids. CDR3 in DNA: TGTGCCAGCAGCTTAAGGGGGACAGGGAGCACAGATACGCAGTATTTT. Its protein is CASSLRGTGSTDTQYF. The full variable domain, in which reference TRBV7-2 and TRBJ2-3 provide the parts outside the CDR3, is GAGVSQSPSNKVTEKGKDVELRCDPISGHTALYWYRQSLGQGLEFLIYFQGNSAPDKSGLPSDRFSAERTGGSVSTLTIQRTQQEDSAVYLCASSLRGTGSTDTQYFGPGTRLTVL.

In its sample, this clonotype was seen many times. The V gene is TRBV6-5, the J gene TRBJ2-2, with D hard to call. V was trimmed by 0 bases and J by 6 bases, leaving 8 bases between them. Per germline, CDR1 MNHEY and CDR2 SVGAGI. The CDR3 consists of 14 residues. CDR3 in amino acids: CASSYSPKPGELFF. CDR3 in DNA: TGTGCCAGCAGTTACTCACCGAAACCCGGGGAGCTGTTTTTT.

This clonotype was seen only a few times. In DNA, the CDR3 is TGTGCCAGCAGTCGGACTAGCGGGGGGTCGAATACGCAGTATTTT. It yields the protein CASSRTSGGSNTQYF. The rearrangement links TRBV2 to TRBJ2-3; 14 nucleotides agree with TRBD2. The V gene end was trimmed by 5 bases and the J gene end by 7 bases; junction bases not matched to a gene: 5. Germline V CDR1 and CDR2: SNHLY, FYNNEI. CDR3 length: 15 amino acids.

The table lists this clonotype with many counts. V usage is TRBV11-3 and J usage is TRBJ2-2, with 7 bases that match TRBD1. V lost 4 bases, J lost 1 base, and 3 bases stayed unmatched. The germline gives CDR1 SGHNT, CDR2 YENEEA. The CDR3 totals 15 residues. In DNA form, the CDR3 reads TGTGCCAGCAGCTCACAGGGGATGAACACCGGGGAGCTGTTTTTT. It is translated as CASSSQGMNTGELFF.

At least ten counts were recorded for this clonotype. The genes are TRBV6-6 and TRBJ1-2; D possibly corresponds to TRBD1 (6 bases). The V end was cut by 5 bases, the J end by 8 bases, with 18 bases between. Germline-derived CDR1 and CDR2 are MNHNY and SVGAGI (reference sequence). This CDR3 is built from 14 residues. The CDR3 here is CASSPLTGKGGYTF. Here the CDR3 DNA reads TGTGCCAGCAGTCCCCTTACAGGGAAGGGCGGCTACACCTTC.

This clonotype was observed at least ten times. V and J are TRBV20-1 and TRBJ2-3; D remains ambiguous. The V gene lost 2 bases and the J gene lost 0 bases, with 3 bases spanning the gap. The CDR3 runs to 12 residues. The V gene's germline CDR1 is DFQATT and CDR2 SNEGSKA (reference sequence). The CDR3 sequence is CSARPSTDTQYF. In DNA form, the CDR3 reads TGCAGTGCTAGACCCAGCACAGATACGCAGTATTTT.

This clonotype appeared a few times. The rearrangement uses TRBV6-2 or TRBV6-3 and TRBJ2-1; TRBD2 matches 8 bases. Germline CDR1 reads MNHEY; CDR2 reads SVGEGT. J gave up 9 bases and V 2 bases, and 9 bases lay outside the gene matches. This CDR3 has 15 amino acids. The CDR3 is CASSYVQRERSEQFF. The CDR3 bases are TGTGCCAGCAGTTACGTCCAGCGGGAGAGAAGTGAGCAGTTCTTC.

This clonotype showed up just a few times. The chain recombines TRBV6-1 with TRBJ2-3; D is ambiguous. Trimming took 2 bases from V and 11 from J, leaving 11 bases between them. Germline CDR1 is MNHNS and CDR2 is SASEGT. The CDR3 spans 12 residues. The CDR3 DNA reads as TGTGCCAGCAGTGAACGGACGGTCTGGCAGTATTTT. Residues: CASSERTVWQYF.

This clonotype was detected ten times or more. The V call is TRBV7-3, the J call TRBJ1-2; D is possibly TRBD1 (5 bases). V was cut by 5 bases and J by 3 bases, with 16 bases left in between. This CDR3 has 15 residues. Germline CDR1 and CDR2: SGHTA and FQGTGA. CDR3 sequence reads: CASSPGPGGDYGYTF. The CDR3 nucleotides are TGTGCCAGCAGCCCGGGTCCGGGGGGGGACTATGGCTACACCTTC.

In its sample, this clonotype was seen a few times. The chain has TRBV4-1 and TRBJ2-7, with D unresolved. The CDR3 length is 14 residues. Trimming removed 0 bases from V and 1 base from J, with 7 bases in between. Per the germline V gene, CDR1 is MGHRA and CDR2 is YSYEKL. The CDR3, as DNA: TGCGCCAGCAGCCAAGATTGGATTTCCTACGAGCAGTACTTC. This sequence encodes CASSQDWISYEQYF.

This chain uses TRBV6-2 or TRBV6-3 with TRBJ2-7; the D gene is possibly TRBD1 (5 bases). This CDR3 contains 13 residues. Germline V gene data show CDR1 as MNHEY and CDR2 as SVGEGT. V lost 4 bases and J lost 3, with 10 bases in between. The CDR3 DNA is TGTGCCAGCAGTTCCAGGGTCAACTACGAGCAGTACTTC. Its protein product is CASSSRVNYEQYF.

This clonotype was recorded many times. The V and J genes are TRBV7-2 and TRBJ1-1, with D hard to call. CDR1 and CDR2 (germline): SGHTA, FQGNSA. Trimming left V 2 bases short and J 0 bases short, with 4 bases between. The CDR3 has 13 residues. The CDR3 spells CASSLRLNTEAFF. CDR3 coding DNA: TGTGCCAGCAGCTTAAGGCTGAACACTGAAGCTTTCTTT.

This clonotype was seen only a few times. The rearrangement joins TRBV24-1 to TRBJ2-3, with TRBD2 matching 7 bases. Germline V lookup: CDR1 KGHDR, CDR2 SFDVKD. Unmatched junction bases numbered 11, after V lost 7 bases and J lost 2 bases. This CDR3 has 16 residues. The DNA for the CDR3 is TGTGCCACCAGCGCACCGGACGGGAGGAACACAGATACGCAGTATTTT. Amino acid sequence: CATSAPDGRNTDTQYF.

In its sample, this clonotype was seen many times. The chain employs TRBV28 and TRBJ2-7; 7 bases align to TRBD2. V gave up 4 bases and J gave up 5 bases; unmatched junction bases: 8. This CDR3 contains 14 residues. CDR1 MDHEN and CDR2 SYDVKM come from the germline V gene. The CDR3 sequence: CASSYGGSRNEQYF. The CDR3 DNA is TGTGCCAGCAGTTACGGCGGGAGTAGGAACGAGCAGTACTTC.

This clonotype turned up a few times. The chain couples TRBV4-3 to TRBJ1-6; 9 bases are shared with TRBD1. V was clipped by 5 bases and J by 10 bases; unmatched bases: 6. The germline V gene has CDR1 LGHNA and CDR2 YSLEER. The length of the CDR3 is 14 residues. CDR3 residues: CASSNRTGESPLHF. The CDR3 DNA sequence: TGCGCCAGCAGCAACCGGACAGGGGAATCACCCCTCCACTTT.

With respect to this clonotype: A much larger clone differs by one base, so this may be a read error. The rearrangement uses TRBV7-9 and TRBJ2-1; TRBD2 matches at 8 bases. The CDR3 sequence is 14 residues long. Germline V gene lookup returns CDR1 SEHNR and CDR2 FQNEAQ (reference sequence). The CDR3 DNA reads as TGTGCCAGCAGCCTTGGCGGGGGGAGGAATGAGCAGCTCTTC. This sequence encodes CASSLGGGRNEQLF.